A single sample gave rise to the 20 T cell receptor beta chains below, sequenced in a study of TIL therapy for anti-PD-1-resistant metastatic lung cancer. This was the immunoSEQ v3 assay. Assay: immunoSEQ multiplex PCR; the TCRdb copy retains only in-frame clones and omits some. The sample carries approximately 50,000 clones, around four fifths recorded once. Documented time point: pre-treatment sample, taken before nivolumab and TIL therapy. The sequencing here drew on blood, taken at baseline. The receptors here all came from a person between 25 and 79 years old with non-small cell lung cancer.

The chain combines TRBV5-1 with TRBJ2-5; D unresolved. Trimming left V 4 bases short and J 0 bases short, with 10 bases between. Germline lookup yields CDR1 SGHRS and CDR2 YFSETQ. The CDR3 totals 14 residues. CDR3 sequence: CASSRDTNQETQYF. The CDR3 DNA follows: TGCGCCAGCAGCCGTGACACGAACCAAGAGACCCAGTACTTC.

This chain links TRBV15 with TRBJ2-3; D possibly corresponds to TRBD1 (6 bases). Germline V gene sequence: CDR1 LNHNV, CDR2 YYDKDF (reference sequence). V lost 3 bases, J lost 1 base, and 14 bases lay in between. The CDR3 spans 16 residues. CDR3 sequence reads: CATSSGTLSRTDTQYF. CDR3 coding DNA: TGTGCCACCAGCAGCGGGACACTCTCACGCACAGATACGCAGTATTTT.

This clone turned up a few times. The chain carries TRBV18 and TRBJ2-1, with 11 bases lining up with TRBD2. This CDR3 comprises 18 residues. The V gene end was trimmed by 3 bases and the J gene end by 0 bases; junction bases not matched to a gene: 7. Germline V gives CDR1 KGHSH, CDR2 LQKENI. This chain's CDR3 is CASSPGRLAGSSYNEQFF. CDR3 nucleotides: TGTGCCAGCTCACCTGGAAGACTAGCGGGATCCTCCTACAATGAGCAGTTCTTC.

The chain is built from TRBV30 and TRBJ2-5; D may be TRBD1 (6 bases). The length of the CDR3 is 13 residues. Germline V gene sequence: CDR1 GTSNPN, CDR2 SVGIG (reference sequence). The V end was cut by 0 bases, the J end by 9 bases, with 14 bases between. This CDR3 is CAWSVRSQGPQYF. Written as DNA, the CDR3 is TGTGCCTGGAGTGTACGGTCGCAGGGGCCCCAGTACTTC.

This clone appeared once. CDR3 protein: CAWSPTTGTYYGYTF. The CDR3 nucleotides are TGTGCCTGGAGTCCTACGACAGGGACTTACTATGGCTACACCTTC. This chain uses TRBV30 with TRBJ1-2; 7 bases map to TRBD1. CDR3 length: 15 amino acids. Trimming removed 2 bases from V and 3 bases from J; junction bases left unmatched: 9. The germline V gene encodes CDR1 GTSNPN and CDR2 SVGIG (reference sequence).

This sequence joins TRBV12-5 and TRBJ2-2; TRBD1 aligns across 8 bases. The CDR3 runs 15 residues. The germline V gene encodes CDR1 LGHNT and CDR2 FRNRAP. Trimming removed 2 bases from V and 3 bases from J; junction bases left unmatched: 2. CDR3 protein: CASGLMDRDTGELFF. CDR3 coding DNA: TGTGCTAGTGGTTTGATGGACAGGGACACCGGGGAGCTGTTTTTT.

This clone came up a few times. The chain is built from TRBV9 and TRBJ1-1; the D gene is possibly TRBD1 (6 bases). The CDR3 covers 15 residues. Germline CDR1 reads SGDLS; CDR2 reads YYNGEE. V was shortened by 4 bases and J by 1 base, with 14 bases between the two germline ends. CDR3 sequence reads: CASSPRGDWNTEAFF. In DNA, the CDR3 is TGTGCCAGCAGCCCGAGGGGGGATTGGAACACTGAAGCTTTCTTT.

The chain carries TRBV4-1 and TRBJ1-6, with D unclear. The CDR3 consists of 14 residues. Trimming took 5 bases from V and 6 from J, leaving 11 bases between them. Germline assignment: CDR1 MGHRA and CDR2 YSYEKL. As DNA, the CDR3 is TGCGCCAGCAGCAGTCTCCCCGGTAATTCACCCCTCCACTTT. This codes for CASSSLPGNSPLHF.

This chain's CDR3 is CSAIQKLEQFF. In DNA form, the CDR3 reads TGCAGTGCTATCCAAAAACTAGAGCAGTTCTTC. The rearrangement uses TRBV20-1 and TRBJ2-1, with no clear D. Trimming took 4 bases from V and 10 from J, leaving 11 bases between them. Germline loops: CDR1 DFQATT, CDR2 SNEGSKA (reference sequence). The CDR3 is 11 amino acids.

The chain employs TRBV5-6 and TRBJ1-4; D remains unclear. The germline gives CDR1 SGHDT, CDR2 YYEEEE. This CDR3 is built from 14 residues. Between the trimmed V and J ends, which lost 1 base and 4 bases, there was a span of 8 bases. The CDR3 protein is CASSLRMGNEKLFF. In DNA, the CDR3 is TGTGCCAGCAGCTTGAGGATGGGTAATGAAAAACTGTTTTTT.

The V call is TRBV30, the J call TRBJ1-1; D gene ambiguous. CDR1 is GTSNPN and CDR2 is SVGIG in the germline V gene (reference sequence). V dropped 6 bases and J dropped 11 bases, with 13 bases sitting between them. There are 10 residues in the CDR3. The CDR3 loop reads CACLTGNAFF. CDR3 nucleotides: TGTGCCTGCCTAACCGGGAACGCTTTCTTT.

The J gene is TRBJ1-2, the V gene TRBV7-2; a possible D gene is TRBD1 (5 bases). Trimming removed 5 bases at V and 7 bases at J, with 17 bases between. The germline V gene encodes CDR1 SGHTA and CDR2 FQGNSA. The CDR3 is made up of 14 amino acids. CDR3 in DNA: TGTGCCAGCAGCCCGGAGGCAGGGTTGGGTGGCTACACCTTC. It yields the protein CASSPEAGLGGYTF.

This clone was counted between two and nine times. V gene TRBV2 combines with J gene TRBJ2-2, with a weak D call TRBD1 (5 bases). The germline V and J ends were trimmed by 6 bases and 1 base, with 12 bases remaining between them. The CDR3 has 15 amino acids. In germline, CDR1 is SNHLY, CDR2 FYNNEI. Written as DNA, the CDR3 is TGTGCCAGCAGGGCCAGGGCAGGGAACACCGGGGAGCTGTTTTTT. Translating it yields CASRARAGNTGELFF.

This chain connects TRBV3-1 (or the pseudogene TRBV3-2) to TRBJ2-1; weak D call: TRBD2 (6 bases). Germline CDR1 and CDR2: LGHDT and YNNKEL (reference sequence). The V gene lost 1 base and the J gene lost 1 base, with 14 bases spanning the gap. The CDR3 sequence is 17 residues long. The CDR3 DNA sequence: TGTGCCAGCAGCCAAGTTTCAGGGAGGAGGTCCTACAATGAGCAGTTCTTC. Its protein is CASSQVSGRRSYNEQFF.

This rearrangement joins TRBV28 to TRBJ1-2; maybe TRBD1 (6 bases). This CDR3 is built from 12 residues. Trimming took off 11 bases at V and 8 bases at J, with 18 bases between the two ends. From germline, CDR1 is MDHEN and CDR2 SYDVKM. The DNA for the CDR3 is TGTGCCTCGAGAAGACAGGAGGGGGGCTACACCTTC. As protein: CASRRQEGGYTF.

The chain joins TRBV6-2 or TRBV6-3 to TRBJ1-5; D unresolved. V lost 6 bases, J lost 0 bases, and 6 bases lay in between. The CDR3 totals 13 residues. Germline V gene data show CDR1 as MNHEY and CDR2 as SVGEGT. Written as DNA, the CDR3 is TGTGCCAGCAGCTGGTATAGCAATCAGCCCCAGCATTTT. Residues: CASSWYSNQPQHF.

The chain joins TRBV7-9 to TRBJ1-2, with D possibly TRBD1 on 5 matching bases. There are 16 residues in the CDR3. Trimming removed 2 bases at V and 7 bases at J, with 20 bases between. Germline-derived CDR1 and CDR2 are SEHNR and FQNEAQ (reference sequence). CDR3 region: CASSLRGPGRVGGYTF. As DNA, the CDR3 is TGTGCCAGCAGCTTACGGGGCCCCGGAAGGGTTGGTGGCTACACCTTC. The variable domain in full, completed from reference TRBV7-9 and TRBJ1-2, reads DTGVSQNPRHKITKRGQNVTFRCDPISEHNRLYWYRQTLGQGPEFLTYFQNEAQLEKSRLLSDRFSAERPKGSFSTLEIQRTEQGDSAMYLCASSLRGPGRVGGYTFGSGTRLTVV.

The DNA for the CDR3 is TGTGCCAGCAGCTTTAGGAGACAGGGGGCGCGGGAGCAGTACTTC. Protein sequence: CASSFRRQGAREQYF. The V gene is TRBV5-6, the J gene TRBJ2-7; 10 bases map to TRBD1. V dropped 2 bases and J dropped 7; count of bases not matched to a gene: 9. The CDR3 spans 15 residues. Germline CDR1 and CDR2: SGHDT and YYEEEE.

The chain carries TRBV7-3 and TRBJ1-1; D remains ambiguous. The CDR3 runs to 14 residues. Germline V gene data show CDR1 as SGHTA and CDR2 as FQGTGA. Trimming pared 4 bases from V and 0 bases from J, leaving 9 bases between. CDR3 DNA: TGTGCCAGCAGCTCGAGAGCCATGAACACTGAAGCTTTCTTT. It codes for CASSSRAMNTEAFF.

The CDR3 bases are TGTGCCAGCAGTTACTCTCCAGGGGACAATCAGCCCCAGCATTTT. Its protein is CASSYSPGDNQPQHF. The chain employs TRBV6-5 and TRBJ1-5, with D possibly TRBD1 on 6 matching bases. Per the germline V gene, CDR1 is MNHEY and CDR2 is SVGAGI. V was cut by 0 bases and J by 3 bases, with 9 bases left in between. This CDR3 is 15 amino acids long.